This T cell receptor (beta chain) originates from a study of OX40 agonist ivuxolimab in advanced cancers. Findings and caveats of the study: Clones of CD4+ and CD8+ blood T cells grew by week 6 at doses of 0.1 to 3.0 mg/kg. Partial responders at 0.1-3.0 mg/kg had among the lowest clonal expansion. Expanded clones were, on average, more numerous among CD8+ T cells than CD4+.

Trimming left V 6 bases short and J 5 bases short, with 4 bases between. CDR1 is KGHSH and CDR2 is LQKENI in the germline V gene. The CDR3 loop spans 10 amino acids. Sequencing used immunoSEQ multiplex PCR; TCRdb keeps in-frame clones, though not all of them. The repertoire holds about 89,000 clones, with roughly 84% as singletons. Blood specimens came from baseline, cycle 4 day 1, and cycle 7 day 1. As regards this clone: The antigen remains undetermined.

The chain joins TRBV18 to TRBJ2-5; unclear D gene. The source of this sequence is an adult with an advanced solid tumor such as melanoma, head and neck, liver or kidney cancer. Material: CD4+ or CD8+ T cells sorted from blood, obtained in a trial of the OX40 agonist ivuxolimab. The CDR3 loop reads CASSGETQYF. The CDR3 nucleotides are TGTGCCAGCTCCGGGGAGACCCAGTACTTC.